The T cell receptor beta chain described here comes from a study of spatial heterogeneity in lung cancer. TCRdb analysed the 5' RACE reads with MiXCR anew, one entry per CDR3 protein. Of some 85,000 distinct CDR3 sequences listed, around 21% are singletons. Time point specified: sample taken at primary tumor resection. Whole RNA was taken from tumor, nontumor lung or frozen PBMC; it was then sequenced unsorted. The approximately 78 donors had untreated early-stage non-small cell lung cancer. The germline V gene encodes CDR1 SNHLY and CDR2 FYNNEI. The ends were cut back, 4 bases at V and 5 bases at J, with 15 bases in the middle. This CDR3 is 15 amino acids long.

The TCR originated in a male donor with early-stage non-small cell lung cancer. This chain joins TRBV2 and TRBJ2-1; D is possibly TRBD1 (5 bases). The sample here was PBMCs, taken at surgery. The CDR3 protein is CASSGPLIGDNEQFF. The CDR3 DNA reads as TGTGCCAGCAGTGGGCCCTTAATAGGGGACAATGAGCAGTTCTTC.